The entry below gives a single TCR beta chain sequence along with its context. In the study's own analysis: The assay estimated nucleated cells by amplifying reference gene primers. This table comes from immunoSEQ multiplex PCR, and its TCRdb copy is limited to in-frame clones, with some not included. Clone size and V and J calls were adopted from that table, with D and trimming inferred from the DNA. The table includes hundreds of thousands of clones, about 89% detected once. This specimen comes from a study of blood T cell repertoires in COVID-19. About the study: Sample material is recorded as cDNA or gDNA derived from T cells, B-cell-depleted T cells, or PBMCs.

CDR1 is SGHAT and CDR2 is FQNNGV in the germline V gene. CDR3 length: 17 residues. Unmatched junction bases numbered 13, after V lost 1 base and J lost 7 bases. Material: peripheral blood. This chain links TRBV11-2 with TRBJ2-3, with 8 bases that match TRBD2. The TCR sequence derives from a woman between 45 and 65 years old with COVID-19, enrolled during active disease. Here the CDR3 reads CASSLAGLEGVGHTQYF. The CDR3 nucleotides read TGTGCCAGCAGCTTAGCGGGACTAGAGGGGGTTGGGCATACGCAGTATTTT.